This section outlines one T cell receptor (beta chain) sequence together with its context. Data came from immunoSEQ multiplex PCR; TCRdb stores just in-frame clones and leaves some out. This repertoire shows about 330,000 clones, about 89% found once; its top ten account for about 5.4%. These data come from a study of blood T cell repertoires in COVID-19. The CDR3 spans 13 residues. V dropped 6 bases and J dropped 5; count of bases not matched to a gene: 5. Germline V gene data show CDR1 as MNHEY and CDR2 as SVGAGI. The source material was PBMCs or T cells enriched from blood (not recorded which). The sequence was collected from a young woman who had recovered from COVID-19. The chain is built from TRBV6-5 and TRBJ1-1; 8 nucleotides align to TRBD1. CDR3 in DNA: TGTGCCAGCAGCCCCAGGGGGCAAACTGAAGCTTTCTTT. Encoded protein: CASSPRGQTEAFF.